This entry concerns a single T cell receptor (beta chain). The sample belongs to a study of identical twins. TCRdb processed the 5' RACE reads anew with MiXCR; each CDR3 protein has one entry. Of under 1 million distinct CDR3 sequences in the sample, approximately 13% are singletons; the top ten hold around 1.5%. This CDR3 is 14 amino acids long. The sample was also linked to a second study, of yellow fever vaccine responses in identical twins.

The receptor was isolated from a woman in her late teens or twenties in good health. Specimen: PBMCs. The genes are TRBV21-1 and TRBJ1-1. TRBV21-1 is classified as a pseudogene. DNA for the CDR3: TGTGCCAGCAGCCTTTGGGTAGCCTGCACTGAAGCTTTCTTT. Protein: CASSLWVACTEAFF.